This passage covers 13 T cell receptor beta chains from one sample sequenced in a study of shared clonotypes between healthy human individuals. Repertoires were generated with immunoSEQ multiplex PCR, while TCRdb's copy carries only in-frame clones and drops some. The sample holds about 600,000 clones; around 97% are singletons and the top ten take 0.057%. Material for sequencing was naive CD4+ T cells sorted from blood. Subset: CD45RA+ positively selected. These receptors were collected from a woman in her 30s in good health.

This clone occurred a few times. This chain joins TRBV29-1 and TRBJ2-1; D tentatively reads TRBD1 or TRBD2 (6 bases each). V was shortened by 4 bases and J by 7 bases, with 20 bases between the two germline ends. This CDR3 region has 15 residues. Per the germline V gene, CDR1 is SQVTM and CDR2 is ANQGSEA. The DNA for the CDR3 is TGCAGCGTTGTATTGTGGGGGGCGGTTACAAATGAGCAGTTCTTC. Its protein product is CSVVLWGAVTNEQFF.

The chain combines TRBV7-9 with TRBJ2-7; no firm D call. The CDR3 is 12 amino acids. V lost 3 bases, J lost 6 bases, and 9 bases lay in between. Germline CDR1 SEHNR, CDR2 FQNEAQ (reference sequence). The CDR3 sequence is CASSFGSGEQYF. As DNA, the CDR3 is TGTGCCAGCAGCTTCGGGTCTGGCGAGCAGTACTTC.

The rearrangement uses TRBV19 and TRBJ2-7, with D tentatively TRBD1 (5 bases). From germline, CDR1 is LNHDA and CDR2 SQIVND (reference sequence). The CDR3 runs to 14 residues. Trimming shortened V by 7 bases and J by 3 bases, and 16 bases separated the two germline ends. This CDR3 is CASKRETVDYEQYF. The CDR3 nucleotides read TGTGCCAGTAAGCGCGAGACAGTTGACTACGAGCAGTACTTC.

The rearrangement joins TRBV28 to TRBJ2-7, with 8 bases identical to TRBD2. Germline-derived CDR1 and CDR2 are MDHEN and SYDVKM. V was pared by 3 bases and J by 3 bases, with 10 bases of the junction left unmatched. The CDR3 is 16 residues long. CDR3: CASSLGPGLGVYEQYF. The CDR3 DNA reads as TGTGCCAGCAGTTTGGGGCCGGGACTAGGGGTCTACGAGCAGTACTTC. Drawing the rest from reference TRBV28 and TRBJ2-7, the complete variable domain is DVKVTQSSRYLVKRTGEKVFLECVQDMDHENMFWYRQDPGLGLRLIYFSYDVKMKEKGDIPEGYSVSREKKERFSLILESASTNQTSMYLCASSLGPGLGVYEQYFGPGTRLTVT.

The CDR3 is CATSGLASYEQYF. CDR3 DNA sequence: TGTGCCACCTCCGGACTAGCCTCCTACGAGCAGTACTTC. J is TRBJ2-7 and V is TRBV6-1; 8 nucleotides align to TRBD2. V lost 10 bases, J lost 0 bases, and 5 bases stayed unmatched. CDR3 length equals 13 residues. Germline lookup yields CDR1 MNHNS and CDR2 SASEGT.

The CDR3 spells CASSPVAGVINEQFF. Written as DNA, the CDR3 is TGTGCCAGCTCACCAGTAGCGGGAGTGATCAATGAGCAGTTCTTC. The V gene is TRBV18, the J gene TRBJ2-1, with TRBD2 matching 9 bases. In germline, CDR1 is KGHSH, CDR2 LQKENI. V shed 2 bases and J 6 bases; nucleotides not matched to a gene: 5. This CDR3 has 15 amino acids.

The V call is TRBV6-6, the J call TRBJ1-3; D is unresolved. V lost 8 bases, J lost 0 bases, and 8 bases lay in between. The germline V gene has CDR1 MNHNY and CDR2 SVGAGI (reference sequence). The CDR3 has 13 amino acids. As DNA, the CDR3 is TGTGCCAGCCGCCGGGCCTCTGGAAACACCATATATTTT. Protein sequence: CASRRASGNTIYF.

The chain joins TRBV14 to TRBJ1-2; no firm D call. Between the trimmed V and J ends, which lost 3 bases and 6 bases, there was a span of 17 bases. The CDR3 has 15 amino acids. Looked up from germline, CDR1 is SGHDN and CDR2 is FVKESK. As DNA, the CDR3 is TGTGCCAGCAGCCACCGTACAGCGAGGATGGATGGCTACACCTTC. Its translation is CASSHRTARMDGYTF. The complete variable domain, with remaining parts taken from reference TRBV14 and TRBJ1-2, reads EAGVTQFPSHSVIEKGQTVTLRCDPISGHDNLYWYRRVMGKEIKFLLHFVKESKQDESGMPNNRFLAERTGGTYSTLKVQPAELEDSGVYFCASSHRTARMDGYTFGSGTRLTVV.

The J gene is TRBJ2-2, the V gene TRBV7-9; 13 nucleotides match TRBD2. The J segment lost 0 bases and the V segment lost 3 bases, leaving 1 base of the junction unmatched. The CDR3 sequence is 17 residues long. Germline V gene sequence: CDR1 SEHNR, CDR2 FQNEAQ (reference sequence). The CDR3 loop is CASSLGLAGPNTGELFF. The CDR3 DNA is TGTGCCAGCAGCTTGGGACTAGCGGGACCGAACACCGGGGAGCTGTTTTTT. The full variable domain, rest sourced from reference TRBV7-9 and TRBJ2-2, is DTGVSQNPRHKITKRGQNVTFRCDPISEHNRLYWYRQTLGQGPEFLTYFQNEAQLEKSRLLSDRFSAERPKGSFSTLEIQRTEQGDSAMYLCASSLGLAGPNTGELFFGEGSRLTVL.

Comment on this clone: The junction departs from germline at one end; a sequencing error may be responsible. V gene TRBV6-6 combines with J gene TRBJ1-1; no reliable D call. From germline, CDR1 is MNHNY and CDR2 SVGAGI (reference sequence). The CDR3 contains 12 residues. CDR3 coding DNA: TGTGCCAGCAGTTACTGGCCCACTGAAACTTTCTTT. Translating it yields CASSYWPTETFF.

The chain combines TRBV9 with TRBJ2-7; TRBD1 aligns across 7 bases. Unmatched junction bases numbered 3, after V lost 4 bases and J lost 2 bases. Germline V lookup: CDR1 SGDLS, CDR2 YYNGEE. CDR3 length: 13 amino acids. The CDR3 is CASSRDSTYEQYF. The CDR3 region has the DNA TGTGCCAGCAGCCGGGACAGCACCTACGAGCAGTACTTC. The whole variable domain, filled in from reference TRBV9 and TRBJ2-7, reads DSGVTQTPKHLITATGQRVTLRCSPRSGDLSVYWYQQSLDQGLQFLIQYYNGEERAKGNILERFSAQQFPDLHSELNLSSLELGDSALYFCASSRDSTYEQYFGPGTRLTVT.

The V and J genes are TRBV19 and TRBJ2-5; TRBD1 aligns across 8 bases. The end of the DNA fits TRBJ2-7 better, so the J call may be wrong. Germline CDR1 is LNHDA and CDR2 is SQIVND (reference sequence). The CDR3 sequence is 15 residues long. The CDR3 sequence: CASSTATQGAGEQYF. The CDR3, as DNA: TGTGCCAGTAGTACTGCGACGCAGGGGGCAGGCGAGCAGTACTTC.

CDR3 residues: CASRQRSGSTDEQFF. The CDR3 DNA follows: TGTGCCAGCAGGCAACGTAGCGGGAGTACGGATGAGCAGTTCTTC. The chain links TRBV6-1 to TRBJ2-1, with TRBD2 matching over 9 bases. This CDR3 comprises 15 residues. Trimming cost V 6 bases and J 8 bases; bases outside gene matches: 11. The germline gives CDR1 MNHNS, CDR2 SASEGT.